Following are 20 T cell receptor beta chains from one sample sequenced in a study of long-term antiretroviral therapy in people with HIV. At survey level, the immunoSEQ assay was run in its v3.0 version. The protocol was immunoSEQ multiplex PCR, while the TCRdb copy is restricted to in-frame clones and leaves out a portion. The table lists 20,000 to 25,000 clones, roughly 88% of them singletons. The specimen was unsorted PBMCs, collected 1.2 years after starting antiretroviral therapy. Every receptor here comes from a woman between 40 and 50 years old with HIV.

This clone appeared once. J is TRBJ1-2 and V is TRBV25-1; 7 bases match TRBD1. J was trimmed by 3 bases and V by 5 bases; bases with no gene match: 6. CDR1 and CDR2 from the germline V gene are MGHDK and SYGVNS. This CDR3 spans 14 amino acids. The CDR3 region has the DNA TGTGCCAGCAGTAGACAGGGATGGGACTATGGCTACACCTTC. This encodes CASSRQGWDYGYTF.

CDR3 bases: TGCGCCAGCAGCTTGAAGGACAGGGAAGGCACTAATGAAAAACTGTTTTTT. Translated, it gives CASSLKDREGTNEKLFF. This chain joins TRBV5-1 and TRBJ1-4; 8 positions match TRBD1. CDR1 is SGHRS, CDR2 YFSETQ, per germline. The CDR3 spans 17 residues. V gave up 1 base and J gave up 2 bases; unmatched junction bases: 7.

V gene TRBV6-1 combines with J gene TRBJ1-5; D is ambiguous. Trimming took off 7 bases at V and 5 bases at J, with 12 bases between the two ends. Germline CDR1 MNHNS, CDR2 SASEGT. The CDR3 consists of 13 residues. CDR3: CASTSRLDQPQHF. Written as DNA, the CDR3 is TGTGCCAGCACCTCTAGGCTGGATCAGCCCCAGCATTTT.

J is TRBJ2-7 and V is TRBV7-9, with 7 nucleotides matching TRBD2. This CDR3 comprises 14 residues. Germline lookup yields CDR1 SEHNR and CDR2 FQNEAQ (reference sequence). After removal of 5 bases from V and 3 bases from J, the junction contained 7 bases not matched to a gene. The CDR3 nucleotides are TGTGCCAGCAGCCCCCAGGGAGGGAACTACGAGCAGTACTTC. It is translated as CASSPQGGNYEQYF. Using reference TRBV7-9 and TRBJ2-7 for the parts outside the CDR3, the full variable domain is DTGVSQNPRHKITKRGQNVTFRCDPISEHNRLYWYRQTLGQGPEFLTYFQNEAQLEKSRLLSDRFSAERPKGSFSTLEIQRTEQGDSAMYLCASSPQGGNYEQYFGPGTRLTVT.

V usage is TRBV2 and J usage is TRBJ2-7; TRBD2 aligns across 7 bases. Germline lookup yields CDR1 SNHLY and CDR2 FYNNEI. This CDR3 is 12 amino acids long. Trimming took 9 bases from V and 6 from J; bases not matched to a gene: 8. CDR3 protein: CARGGDVSEQYF. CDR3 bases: TGTGCCAGGGGAGGGGATGTCTCCGAGCAGTACTTC. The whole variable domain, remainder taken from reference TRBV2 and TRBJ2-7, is EPEVTQTPSHQVTQMGQEVILRCVPISNHLYFYWYRQILGQKVEFLVSFYNNEISEKSEIFDDQFSVERPDGSNFTLKIRSTKLEDSAMYFCARGGDVSEQYFGPGTRLTVT.

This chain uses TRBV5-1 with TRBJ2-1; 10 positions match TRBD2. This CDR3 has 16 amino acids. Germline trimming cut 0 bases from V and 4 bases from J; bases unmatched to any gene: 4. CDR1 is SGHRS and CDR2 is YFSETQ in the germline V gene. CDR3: CASSLAGLAAYNEQFF. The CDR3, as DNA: TGCGCCAGCAGCTTGGCCGGACTAGCGGCTTACAATGAGCAGTTCTTC.

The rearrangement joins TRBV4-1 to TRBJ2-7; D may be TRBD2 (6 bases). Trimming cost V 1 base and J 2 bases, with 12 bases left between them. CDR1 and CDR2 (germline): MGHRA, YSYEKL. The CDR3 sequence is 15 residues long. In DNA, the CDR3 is TGCGCCAGCAGCCAAGCGGAGCGGGTTACCTACGAGCAGTACTTC. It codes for CASSQAERVTYEQYF.

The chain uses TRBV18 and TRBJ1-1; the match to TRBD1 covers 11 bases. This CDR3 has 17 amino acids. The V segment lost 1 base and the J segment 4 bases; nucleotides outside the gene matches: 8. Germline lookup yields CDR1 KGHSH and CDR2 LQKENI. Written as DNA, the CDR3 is TGTGCCAGCTCACCACGGGGACAGGGGGTTCTAAGCACTGAAGCTTTCTTT. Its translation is CASSPRGQGVLSTEAFF.

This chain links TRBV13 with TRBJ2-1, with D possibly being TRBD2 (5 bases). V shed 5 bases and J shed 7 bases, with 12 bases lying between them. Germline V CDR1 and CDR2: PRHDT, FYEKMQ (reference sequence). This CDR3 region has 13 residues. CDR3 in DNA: TGTGCCAGCAGCCCCGGGCCGGGGAATGAGCAGTTCTTC. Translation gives CASSPGPGNEQFF. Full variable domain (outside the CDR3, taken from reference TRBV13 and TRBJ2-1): AAGVIQSPRHLIKEKRETATLKCYPIPRHDTVYWYQQGPGQDPQFLISFYEKMQSDKGSIPDRFSAQQFSDYHSELNMSSLELGDSALYFCASSPGPGNEQFFGPGTRLTVL.

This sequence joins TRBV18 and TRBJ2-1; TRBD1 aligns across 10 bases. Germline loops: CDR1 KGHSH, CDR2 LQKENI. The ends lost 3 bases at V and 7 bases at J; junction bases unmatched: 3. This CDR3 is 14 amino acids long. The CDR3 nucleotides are TGTGCCAGCTCACCGGGACAGGGGTGGAATGAGCAGTTCTTC. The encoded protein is CASSPGQGWNEQFF.

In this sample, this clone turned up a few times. CDR3 sequence reads: CASSQVVLGQYNEQFF. The CDR3 DNA is TGCGCCAGCAGCCAAGTCGTTTTGGGCCAGTACAATGAGCAGTTCTTC. The J gene is TRBJ2-1, the V gene TRBV4-1; no firm D call. The V gene's germline CDR1 is MGHRA and CDR2 YSYEKL. Trimming shortened V by 1 base and J by 4 bases, and 14 bases separated the two germline ends. The CDR3 loop spans 16 amino acids.

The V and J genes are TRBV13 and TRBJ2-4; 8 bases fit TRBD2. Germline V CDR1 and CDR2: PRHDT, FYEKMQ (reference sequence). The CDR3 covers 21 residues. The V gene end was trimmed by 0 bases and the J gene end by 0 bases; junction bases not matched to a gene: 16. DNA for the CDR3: TGTGCCAGCAGCTTAGGCCTCTCAGAGACTAGCGTTCCCCTAGCCAAAAACATTCAGTACTTC. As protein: CASSLGLSETSVPLAKNIQYF. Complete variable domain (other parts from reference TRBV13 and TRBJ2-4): AAGVIQSPRHLIKEKRETATLKCYPIPRHDTVYWYQQGPGQDPQFLISFYEKMQSDKGSIPDRFSAQQFSDYHSELNMSSLELGDSALYFCASSLGLSETSVPLAKNIQYFGAGTRLSVL.

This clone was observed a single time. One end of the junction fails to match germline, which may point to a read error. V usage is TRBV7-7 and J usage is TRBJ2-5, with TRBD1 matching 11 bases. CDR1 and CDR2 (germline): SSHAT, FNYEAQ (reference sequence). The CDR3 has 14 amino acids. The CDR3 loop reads CASSLRTGGETQYF. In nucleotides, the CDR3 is TGTGCTAGCAGCTTACGGACAGGGGGCGAGACCCAGTACTTC.

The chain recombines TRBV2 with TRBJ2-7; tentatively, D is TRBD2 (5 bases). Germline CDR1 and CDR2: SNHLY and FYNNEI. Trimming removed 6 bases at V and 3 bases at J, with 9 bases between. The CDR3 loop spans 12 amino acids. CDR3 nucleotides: TGTGCCAGCAGCGGTACTAGCTACGAGCAGTACTTC. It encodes CASSGTSYEQYF.

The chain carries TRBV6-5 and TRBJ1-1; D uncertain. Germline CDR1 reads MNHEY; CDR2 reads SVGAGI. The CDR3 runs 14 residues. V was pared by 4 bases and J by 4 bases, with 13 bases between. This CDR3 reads CASSSPDSGTEAFF. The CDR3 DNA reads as TGTGCCAGCAGTTCGCCCGATTCTGGCACTGAAGCTTTCTTT.

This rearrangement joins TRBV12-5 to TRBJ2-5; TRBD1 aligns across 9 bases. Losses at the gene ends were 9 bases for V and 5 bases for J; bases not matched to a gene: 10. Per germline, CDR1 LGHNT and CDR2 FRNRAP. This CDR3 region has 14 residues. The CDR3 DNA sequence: TGTGCTAGCGGAGAAGGACAGGGGTTGGAGACCCAGTACTTC. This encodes CASGEGQGLETQYF.

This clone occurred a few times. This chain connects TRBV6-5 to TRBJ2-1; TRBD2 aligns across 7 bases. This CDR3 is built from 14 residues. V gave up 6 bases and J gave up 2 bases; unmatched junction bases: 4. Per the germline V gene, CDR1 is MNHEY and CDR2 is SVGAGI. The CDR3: CASSLTSTYNEQFF. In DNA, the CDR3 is TGTGCCAGCAGCCTGACTAGCACCTACAATGAGCAGTTCTTC.

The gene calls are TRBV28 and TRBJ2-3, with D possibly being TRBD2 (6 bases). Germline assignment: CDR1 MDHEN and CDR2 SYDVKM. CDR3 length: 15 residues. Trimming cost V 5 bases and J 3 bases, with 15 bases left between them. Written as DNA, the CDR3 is TGTGCCAGCAGTCGAGGTTCGAGCGGGACAGATACGCAGTATTTT. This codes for CASSRGSSGTDTQYF.

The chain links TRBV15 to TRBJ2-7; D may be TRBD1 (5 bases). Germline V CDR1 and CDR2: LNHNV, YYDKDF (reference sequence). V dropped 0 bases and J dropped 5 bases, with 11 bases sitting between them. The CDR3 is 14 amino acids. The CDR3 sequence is CATSRDQGLNEQYF. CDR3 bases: TGTGCCACCAGCAGAGATCAGGGTTTGAACGAGCAGTACTTC. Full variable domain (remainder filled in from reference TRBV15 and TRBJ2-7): DAMVIQNPRYQVTQFGKPVTLSCSQTLNHNVMYWYQQKSSQAPKLLFHYYDKDFNNEADTPDNFQSRRPNTSFCFLDIRSPGLGDTAMYLCATSRDQGLNEQYFGPGTRLTVT.

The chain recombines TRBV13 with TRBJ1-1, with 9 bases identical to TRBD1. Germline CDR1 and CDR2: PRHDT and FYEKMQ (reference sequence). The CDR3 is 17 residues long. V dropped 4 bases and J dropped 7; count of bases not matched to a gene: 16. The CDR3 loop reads CASSSSPGTGKGIEAFF. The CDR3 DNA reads TGTGCCAGCAGCTCTAGTCCCGGGACAGGGAAAGGAATTGAAGCTTTCTTT.